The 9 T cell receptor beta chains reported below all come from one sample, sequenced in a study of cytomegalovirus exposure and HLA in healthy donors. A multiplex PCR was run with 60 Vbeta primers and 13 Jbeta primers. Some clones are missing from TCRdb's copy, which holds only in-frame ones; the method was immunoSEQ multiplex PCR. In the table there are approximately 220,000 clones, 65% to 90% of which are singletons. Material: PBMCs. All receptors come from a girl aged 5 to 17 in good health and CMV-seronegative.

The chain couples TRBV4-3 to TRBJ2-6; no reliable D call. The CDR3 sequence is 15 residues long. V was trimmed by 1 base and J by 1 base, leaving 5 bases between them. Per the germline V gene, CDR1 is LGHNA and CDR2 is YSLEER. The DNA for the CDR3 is TGCGCCAGCAGCCAAGGCGTATCTGGGGCCAACGTCCTGACTTTC. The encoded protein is CASSQGVSGANVLTF.

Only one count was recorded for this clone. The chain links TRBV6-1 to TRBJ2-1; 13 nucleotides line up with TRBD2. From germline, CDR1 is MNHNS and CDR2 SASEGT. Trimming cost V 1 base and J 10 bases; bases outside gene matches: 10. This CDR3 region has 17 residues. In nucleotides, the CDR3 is TGTGCCAGCAGTGAAGGGAGCATACCGGGACTAGCGGGGGAGCAGTTCTTC. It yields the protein CASSEGSIPGLAGEQFF.

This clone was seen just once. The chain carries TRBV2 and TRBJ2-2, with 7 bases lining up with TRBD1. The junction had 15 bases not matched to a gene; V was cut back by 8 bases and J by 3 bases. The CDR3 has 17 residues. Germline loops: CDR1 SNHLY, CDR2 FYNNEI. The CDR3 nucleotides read TGTGCCAGCCAACCCAGCCTCGGACAGGATCACACCGGGGAGCTGTTTTTT. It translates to CASQPSLGQDHTGELFF.

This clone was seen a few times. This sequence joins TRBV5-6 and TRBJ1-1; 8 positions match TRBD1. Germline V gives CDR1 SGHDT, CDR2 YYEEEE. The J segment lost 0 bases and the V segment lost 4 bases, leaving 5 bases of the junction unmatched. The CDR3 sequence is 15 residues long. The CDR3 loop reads CASSTRDRLNTEAFF. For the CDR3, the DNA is TGTGCCAGCAGCACGCGGGACAGGCTGAACACTGAAGCTTTCTTT.

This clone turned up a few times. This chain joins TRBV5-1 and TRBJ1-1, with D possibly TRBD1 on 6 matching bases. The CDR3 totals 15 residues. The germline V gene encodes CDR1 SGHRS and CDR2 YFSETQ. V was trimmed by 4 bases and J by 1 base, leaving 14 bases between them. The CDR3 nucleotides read TGCGCCAGCAGCCAAAACAGGGTAGGGAACACTGAAGCTTTCTTT. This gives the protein CASSQNRVGNTEAFF.

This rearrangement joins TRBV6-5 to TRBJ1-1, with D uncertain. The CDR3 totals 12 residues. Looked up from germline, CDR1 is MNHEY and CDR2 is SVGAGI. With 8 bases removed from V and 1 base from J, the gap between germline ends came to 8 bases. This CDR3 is CASAYRNTEAFF. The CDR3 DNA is TGTGCCAGCGCCTACAGGAACACTGAAGCTTTCTTT.

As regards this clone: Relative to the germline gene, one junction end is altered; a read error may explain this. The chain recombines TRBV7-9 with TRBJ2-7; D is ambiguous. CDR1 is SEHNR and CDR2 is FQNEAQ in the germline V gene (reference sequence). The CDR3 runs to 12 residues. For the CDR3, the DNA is TGTTCCAGCAGCCCCGGTCCCTACGAGCAGTACTTC. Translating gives CSSSPGPYEQYF.

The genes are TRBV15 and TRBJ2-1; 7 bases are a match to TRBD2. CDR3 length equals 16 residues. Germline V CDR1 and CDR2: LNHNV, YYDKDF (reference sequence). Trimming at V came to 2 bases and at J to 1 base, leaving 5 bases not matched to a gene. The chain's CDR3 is CATSRRGRGSYNEQFF. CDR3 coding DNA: TGTGCCACCAGCAGACGCGGGAGAGGATCCTACAATGAGCAGTTCTTC.

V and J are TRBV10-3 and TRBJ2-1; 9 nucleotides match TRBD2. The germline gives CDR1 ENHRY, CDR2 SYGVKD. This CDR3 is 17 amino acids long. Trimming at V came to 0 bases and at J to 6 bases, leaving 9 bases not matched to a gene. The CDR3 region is CAISESYLAGVLNEQFF. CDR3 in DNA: TGTGCCATCAGTGAGTCGTATTTAGCGGGAGTGCTCAATGAGCAGTTCTTC.